Below are 22 T cell receptor beta chains sequenced from a single sample in a study of regulatory T cells in long-lasting Graves disease. The time point: persistent/refractory GD, antithyroid drugs over 5 years with positive TRAb. Extracted RNA from PBMCs served as the source of the TCR library. Construction of TCR beta libraries relied on iRepertoire HTBI primers and on Arm-PCR targeting CDR3 regions. TCRdb re-called the multiplex PCR reads with MiXCR, one entry per CDR3 protein. This sample has around 510,000 distinct CDR3 sequences, with about 20% found just once. This material consisted of peripheral blood mononuclear cells (PBMCs), taken when the disease was refractory, from a patient treated with antithyroid drugs. The receptor set was obtained from a female donor with Graves disease.

The chain links TRBV19 to TRBJ1-2; 8 positions agree with TRBD1. The germline V gene encodes CDR1 LNHDA and CDR2 SQIVND (reference sequence). CDR3 length: 16 residues. The J segment lost 2 bases and the V segment lost 4 bases, leaving 9 bases of the junction unmatched. CDR3: CASSTAGQALNYGYTF. The CDR3 nucleotides are TGTGCCAGTAGTACCGCGGGACAGGCCTTAAACTATGGCTACACCTTC. Full variable domain (missing parts from reference TRBV19 and TRBJ1-2): DGGITQSPKYLFRKEGQNVTLSCEQNLNHDAMYWYRQDPGQGLRLIYYSQIVNDFQKGDIAEGYSVSREKKESFPLTVTSAQKNPTAFYLCASSTAGQALNYGYTFGSGTRLTVV.

In its sample, this clonotype was seen many times. The genes are TRBV3-1 and TRBJ2-7; TRBD1 might be the D (5 bases). V gave up 5 bases and J gave up 0 bases, with 17 bases separating them. Germline V CDR1 and CDR2: LGHDT, YNNKEL (reference sequence). This CDR3 is built from 16 residues. CDR3 loop: CASSSVWTSSSYEQYF. In nucleotides, the CDR3 is TGTGCCAGCAGCTCGGTCTGGACATCGTCCTCCTACGAGCAGTACTTC.

This clonotype was seen ten or more times. The rearrangement joins TRBV3-1 to TRBJ2-4; 8 bases match TRBD1. Trimming at V came to 0 bases and at J to 8 bases, leaving 12 bases not matched to a gene. CDR1 and CDR2 (germline): LGHDT, YNNKEL (reference sequence). The CDR3 extends over 17 amino acids. The CDR3 region has the DNA TGTGCCAGCAGCCAAGACTCGCCCCCCAGGGGGCTTGACATTCAGTACTTC. Its translation: CASSQDSPPRGLDIQYF.

In DNA form, the CDR3 reads TGCAGTGCTAGGCCGTTGGGCAGGGCAAGCTCTGGGGCCAACGTCCTGACTTTC. Its protein product is CSARPLGRASSGANVLTF. The J gene is TRBJ2-6, the V gene TRBV20-1, with D possibly TRBD1 on 5 matching bases. The germline V gene has CDR1 DFQATT and CDR2 SNEGSKA (reference sequence). V was pared by 3 bases and J by 0 bases, with 18 bases between. The CDR3 is 18 residues long.

The genes are TRBV6-1 and TRBJ2-7; D gene uncertain. Germline assignment: CDR1 MNHNS and CDR2 SASEGT. V was trimmed by 5 bases and J by 4 bases, leaving 18 bases between them. This CDR3 comprises 15 residues. The CDR3 protein is CASSPRGPRPYEQYF. In DNA form, the CDR3 reads TGTGCCAGCAGTCCCCGCGGTCCCAGACCTTACGAGCAGTACTTC.

This clonotype was seen only a few times. V is TRBV18 and J is TRBJ2-7; the match to TRBD1 covers 10 bases. J lost 5 bases, V lost 5 bases, and 9 bases had no gene match. The CDR3 extends over 15 amino acids. The germline V gene has CDR1 KGHSH and CDR2 LQKENI. The CDR3 protein is CASSSSDRGGHEQYF. Written as DNA, the CDR3 is TGTGCCAGCTCATCCTCGGACAGGGGGGGCCACGAGCAGTACTTC.

This clonotype was recorded at least ten times. The rearrangement links TRBV5-5 to TRBJ1-2, with 10 positions matching TRBD1. The CDR3 loop spans 16 amino acids. The germline V gene has CDR1 SGHKS and CDR2 YYEKEE (reference sequence). The junction had 5 bases not matched to a gene; V was cut back by 0 bases and J by 3 bases. CDR3 bases: TGTGCCAGCAGCTTGGTCAGGACAGGGGGTGACTATGGCTACACCTTC. The encoded protein is CASSLVRTGGDYGYTF.

This clonotype was found many times. V and J are TRBV28 and TRBJ1-5; D uncertain. Germline V gives CDR1 MDHEN, CDR2 SYDVKM. Trimming left V 6 bases short and J 0 bases short, with 9 bases between. The CDR3 is 14 residues long. The CDR3 region is CASREGNSNQPQHF. The CDR3 DNA reads as TGTGCCAGCAGAGAGGGAAATAGCAATCAGCCCCAGCATTTT.

A note on this clonotype: At one end the junction does not follow the germline gene, possibly because of a read error. This sequence joins TRBV24-1 and TRBJ2-7; possibly TRBD1 for D (6 bases). Germline V gene data show CDR1 as KGHDR and CDR2 as SFDVKD. This CDR3 contains 14 residues. The CDR3 protein is CATSDPGQSYEQCF. CDR3 nucleotides: TGTGCCACCAGTGATCCCGGACAGTCCTACGAGCAGTGCTTC.

This clonotype was recorded many times. The V and J genes are TRBV2 and TRBJ1-2; D not resolved. The CDR3 length is 13 residues. Germline V lookup: CDR1 SNHLY, CDR2 FYNNEI. Trimming removed 4 bases from V and 1 base from J, with 7 bases in between. CDR3 protein: CASSAIDNYGYTF. In DNA, the CDR3 is TGTGCCAGCAGTGCCATTGATAACTATGGCTACACCTTC.

This clonotype has ten or more counts. This rearrangement joins TRBV12-3 or TRBV12-4 to TRBJ2-5; D remains ambiguous. V lost 5 bases and J 4 bases, leaving 17 bases between the germline ends. This CDR3 has 15 amino acids. The CDR3 region is CASSPRNQFPETQYF. Written as DNA, the CDR3 is TGTGCCAGCAGTCCGCGAAATCAGTTTCCAGAGACCCAGTACTTC.

The rearrangement uses TRBV27 and TRBJ1-2; TRBD1 agrees at 12 bases. Trimming removed 1 base from V and 8 bases from J; junction bases left unmatched: 2. Germline CDR1 and CDR2: MNHEY and SMNVEV (reference sequence). The CDR3 spans 14 residues. The CDR3, as DNA: TGTGCCAGCAGTTTATACGGGACAGGGGGCGGCTACACCTTC. Translated, it gives CASSLYGTGGGYTF.

This clonotype was recorded at least ten times. The chain joins TRBV3-1 to TRBJ2-5; TRBD2 agrees at 8 bases. The CDR3 covers 16 residues. Germline-derived CDR1 and CDR2 are LGHDT and YNNKEL (reference sequence). V lost 1 base, J lost 5 bases, and 9 bases stayed unmatched. Here the CDR3 DNA reads TGTGCCAGCAGCCAAGTTCGAGCGGGAGTGCGGGAGACCCAGTACTTC. As protein: CASSQVRAGVRETQYF.

This clonotype has just a few counts. The chain couples TRBV7-9 to TRBJ2-7, with TRBD1 as a possible D gene (5 bases). Per germline, CDR1 SEHNR and CDR2 FQNEAQ (reference sequence). The ends were cut back, 5 bases at V and 5 bases at J, with 13 bases in the middle. CDR3 length: 13 residues. This CDR3 reads CASSDQTDNEQYF. The DNA for the CDR3 is TGTGCCAGCAGCGACCAGACAGATAACGAGCAGTACTTC.

J is TRBJ1-2 and V is TRBV28, with no clear D. Trimming removed 3 bases at V and 8 bases at J, with 13 bases between. Germline V gene data show CDR1 as MDHEN and CDR2 as SYDVKM. This CDR3 spans 13 amino acids. In DNA form, the CDR3 reads TGTGCCAGCAGTTTTAGGGCCGCCCGGGGCTACACCTTC. Translating gives CASSFRAARGYTF.

This CDR3 reads CASSLQGANQPQHF. The DNA for the CDR3 is TGTGCCAGCAGCCTTCAGGGGGCTAATCAGCCCCAGCATTTT. This sequence joins TRBV27 and TRBJ1-5; TRBD1 aligns across 8 bases. The V segment lost 6 bases and the J segment 4 bases; nucleotides outside the gene matches: 5. Germline V CDR1 and CDR2: MNHEY, SMNVEV (reference sequence). The CDR3 runs to 14 residues.

In regard to this clonotype: Given a much more abundant clone one base away, this may be a read error. The J gene is TRBJ2-7, the V gene TRBV28; TRBD2 might be the D (7 bases). The V gene's germline CDR1 is MDHEN and CDR2 SYDVKM. The CDR3 consists of 15 residues. Trimming removed 8 bases at V and 4 bases at J, with 21 bases between. CDR3 in DNA: TGTGCCAGCGGTGGGAATGGGGGGGCGCGGTACGAGCAGTACTTC. The encoded protein is CASGGNGGARYEQYF.

This clonotype showed up many times. V is TRBV28 and J is TRBJ2-5; D not certain. CDR1 and CDR2 from the germline V gene are MDHEN and SYDVKM. The CDR3 spans 13 residues. With 4 bases removed from V and 0 bases from J, the gap between germline ends came to 6 bases. CDR3 in amino acids: CASSSQYQETQYF. The DNA of the CDR3 is TGTGCCAGCAGTTCTCAATACCAAGAGACCCAGTACTTC.

The CDR3 sequence: CACSHGARKETQYF. The CDR3 DNA sequence: TGTGCCTGCTCGCACGGGGCGAGGAAAGAGACCCAGTACTTC. The V call is TRBV30, the J call TRBJ2-5; the D gene could be TRBD1 or TRBD2 (5 bases each). CDR1 GTSNPN and CDR2 SVGIG come from the germline V gene (reference sequence). The CDR3 contains 14 residues. Deletions cut 6 bases from V and 3 bases from J, with 17 bases between. The full variable domain, with the rest looked up from reference TRBV30 and TRBJ2-5, is SQTIHQWPATLVQPVGSPLSLECTVEGTSNPNLYWYRQAAGRGLQLLFYSVGIGQISSEVPQNLSASRPQDRQFILSSKKLLLSDSGFYLCACSHGARKETQYFGPGTRLLVL.

As to this clonotype: The conserved final phenylalanine or tryptophan is absent from the CDR3, which likely points to a read error. The CDR3 reads CASSVVAGDQETQYL. The DNA of the CDR3 is TGTGCCAGCAGTGTAGTCGCGGGCGACCAAGAGACCCAGTACTTA. This chain uses TRBV6-1 with TRBJ2-5; tentative D call: TRBD2 (5 bases). This CDR3 is built from 15 residues. Germline values: CDR1 MNHNS, CDR2 SASEGT. The germline V and J ends were trimmed by 4 bases and 0 bases, with 12 bases remaining between them.

The chain joins TRBV29-1 to TRBJ1-4; 9 bases match TRBD1. The CDR3 loop spans 11 amino acids. J was trimmed by 14 bases and V by 6 bases; bases with no gene match: 7. From germline, CDR1 is SQVTM and CDR2 ANQGSEA. This chain's CDR3 is CSVLTGTGLFF. CDR3 DNA sequence: TGCAGCGTCCTCACCGGGACAGGGCTGTTTTTT.

This clonotype was counted many times. The chain combines TRBV18 with TRBJ1-1; perhaps TRBD1 as D (6 bases). The CDR3 is made up of 14 amino acids. V lost 4 bases and J lost 6, with 15 bases in between. The germline gives CDR1 KGHSH, CDR2 LQKENI. CDR3 DNA: TGTGCCAGCTCACGCACAGGGTCAGTCGCTGAAGCTTTCTTT. It translates to CASSRTGSVAEAFF.